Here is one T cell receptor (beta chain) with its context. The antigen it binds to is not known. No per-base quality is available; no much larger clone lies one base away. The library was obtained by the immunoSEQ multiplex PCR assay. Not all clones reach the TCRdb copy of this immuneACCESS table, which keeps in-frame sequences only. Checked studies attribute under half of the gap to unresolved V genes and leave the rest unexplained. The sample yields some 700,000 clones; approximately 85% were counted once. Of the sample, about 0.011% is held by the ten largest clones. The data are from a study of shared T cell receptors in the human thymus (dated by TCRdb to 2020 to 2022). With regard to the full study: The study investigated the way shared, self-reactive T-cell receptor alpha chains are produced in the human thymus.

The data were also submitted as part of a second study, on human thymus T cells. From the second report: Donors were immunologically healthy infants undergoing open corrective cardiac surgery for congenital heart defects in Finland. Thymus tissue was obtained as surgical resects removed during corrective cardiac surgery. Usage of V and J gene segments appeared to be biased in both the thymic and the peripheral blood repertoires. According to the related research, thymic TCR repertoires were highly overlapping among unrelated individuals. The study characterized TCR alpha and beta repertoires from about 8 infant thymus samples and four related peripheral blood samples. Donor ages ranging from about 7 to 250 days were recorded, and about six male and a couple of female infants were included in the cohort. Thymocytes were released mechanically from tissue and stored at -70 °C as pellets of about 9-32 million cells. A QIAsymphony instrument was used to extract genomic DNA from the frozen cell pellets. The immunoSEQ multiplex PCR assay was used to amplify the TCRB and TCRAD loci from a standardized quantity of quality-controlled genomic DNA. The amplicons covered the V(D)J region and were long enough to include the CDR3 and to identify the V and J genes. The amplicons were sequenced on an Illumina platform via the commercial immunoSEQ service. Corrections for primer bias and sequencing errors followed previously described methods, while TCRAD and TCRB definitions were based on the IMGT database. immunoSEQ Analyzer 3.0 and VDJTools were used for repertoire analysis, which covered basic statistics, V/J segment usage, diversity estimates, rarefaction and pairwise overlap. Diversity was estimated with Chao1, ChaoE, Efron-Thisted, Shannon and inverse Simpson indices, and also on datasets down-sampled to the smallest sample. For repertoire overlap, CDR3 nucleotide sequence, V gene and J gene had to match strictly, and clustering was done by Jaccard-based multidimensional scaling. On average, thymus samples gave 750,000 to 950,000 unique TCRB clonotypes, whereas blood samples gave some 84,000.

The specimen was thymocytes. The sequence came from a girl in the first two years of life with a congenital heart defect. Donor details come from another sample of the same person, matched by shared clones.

The sequenced DNA: TGTGCCAGCAGTGATGGTCATTGTTCTAGCGGGGGGGTACCCAGGGTCCGCACAGATACGCAGTATTTT. This encodes CASSDGHCSSGGVPRVRTDTQYF. Here the chain combines TRBV2 and TRBJ2-3; 12 bases in the middle match TRBD2. The CDR3 sequence holds 23 residues, the cysteine and phenylalanine included. This entry keeps only the CDR3 DNA: 69 bases, framed from base 1. The V end gives up 3 bases and the J end 1 base, leaving 23 bases in the junction not matched to a gene. CDR1 and CDR2 (SNHLY, FYNNEI) derive from the germline V gene.